The subject of this entry is one TCR beta chain. Its antigen is not identified. The sample comes from a study of OX40 agonist ivuxolimab in advanced cancers. Overall study context: Mean age approximately 59 years, range roughly 23 to 79; 82.7% male.

Here immunoSEQ multiplex PCR was the method, and the copy in TCRdb shows in-frame clones only, minus some. The sample has roughly 72,000 clones, 90% to 95% seen once. The study's findings and limits: There were, on average, more expanded clones in CD8+ T cells than in CD4+.

The clonotype comes from an adult with an advanced solid tumor such as melanoma, head and neck, liver or kidney cancer. The starting material was CD4+ or CD8+ T cells sorted from blood, obtained in a trial of the OX40 agonist ivuxolimab.

The CDR3: CASSQETYNEQFF. The CDR3 nucleotides are TGTGCCAGCAGCCAAGAAACATACAATGAGCAGTTCTTC. The chain links TRBV14 to TRBJ2-1; D is unclear. CDR3 length equals 13 residues. Per the germline V gene, CDR1 is SGHDN and CDR2 is FVKESK. V shed 0 bases and J shed 4 bases, with 4 bases lying between them.